The entry below gives a single TCR beta chain sequence along with its context. The data derive from a study of blood T cell repertoires in COVID-19. Study background: Samples of COVID-19 (acute and convalescent) were obtained from the United States, Italy and Spain. T cells, B-cell-depleted T cells, or PBMCs provided the cDNA or gDNA that served as material.

Original handling: Amplification with reference gene primers provided the estimates of nucleated cell counts. Assay used: immunoSEQ multiplex PCR; TCRdb lists only in-frame clones, some missing. The V and J calls and the clone size are those of that table, but D and trimming were determined from the DNA. This table holds some 69,000 clones, 80% to 85% found once. CDR1 and CDR2 from the germline V gene are LNHDA and SQIVND (reference sequence). V was clipped by 2 bases and J by 4 bases; unmatched bases: 2. CDR3 length: 14 amino acids. Sequenced: peripheral blood. This receptor was obtained from a man of 80 years or more with active or convalescent COVID-19. V is TRBV19 and J is TRBJ1-5; 7 bases are a match to TRBD1. The CDR3 DNA follows: TGTGCCAGTAGTATACGACAGGGAAATCAGCCCCAGCATTTT. This gives the protein CASSIRQGNQPQHF.